The 14 T cell receptor beta chains reported below all come from one sample, sequenced in a study of OX40 agonist ivuxolimab in advanced cancers. Profiled with immunoSEQ multiplex PCR; TCRdb holds only in-frame clones, not every one. The sample includes approximately 71,000 clones, nearly 85% of them seen just once. The source material was CD4+ or CD8+ T cells sorted from blood, sampled in a trial of the OX40 agonist ivuxolimab. The receptor set was obtained from an adult with an advanced solid tumor such as melanoma, head and neck, liver or kidney cancer.

This clone was seen once. V and J are TRBV2 and TRBJ2-7; 9 positions agree with TRBD2. Germline V gene lookup returns CDR1 SNHLY and CDR2 FYNNEI. The J segment lost 3 bases and the V segment lost 1 base, leaving 7 bases of the junction unmatched. CDR3 length: 16 residues. CDR3 amino acids: CASSEGAAGGGYEQYF. The CDR3 DNA follows: TGTGCCAGCAGTGAAGGGGCAGCGGGAGGAGGCTACGAGCAGTACTTC.

Within the sample, this clone is medium-sized. The chain uses TRBV29-1 and TRBJ1-1; tentatively, D is TRBD1 (6 bases). The CDR3 loop spans 10 amino acids. Trimming shortened V by 7 bases and J by 8 bases, and 11 bases separated the two germline ends. Germline CDR1 and CDR2: SQVTM and ANQGSEA. The CDR3 DNA sequence: TGCAGCGGCCTAACAGGGGAAGCTTTCTTT. Translation: CSGLTGEAFF.

This chain connects TRBV7-2 to TRBJ2-3; 9 nucleotides align to TRBD2. Germline V gene sequence: CDR1 SGHTA, CDR2 FQGNSA. Trimming took 5 bases from V and 4 from J; bases not matched to a gene: 19. The CDR3 runs 19 residues. For the CDR3, the DNA is TGTGCCAGCAGCATACGGCGGGGGGGCTCTCCTTTACCCCCAGATACGCAGTATTTT. Translation: CASSIRRGGSPLPPDTQYF.

The chain joins TRBV21-1 to TRBJ2-2; the table's D call TRBD2 went unverified against the DNA. TRBV21-1 is recorded as a pseudogene. This CDR3 contains 16 residues. CDR3 sequence reads: CASSKQAYANTGELFF. The CDR3 nucleotides read TGTGCCAGCAGCAAACAAGCCTACGCGAACACCGGGGAGCTGTTTTTT.

The chain couples TRBV6-1 to TRBJ2-6; D might be TRBD1 (5 bases). CDR3 length equals 15 residues. CDR1 is MNHNS and CDR2 is SASEGT in the germline V gene. The V gene lost 11 bases and the J gene lost 2 bases, with 16 bases spanning the gap. CDR3 amino acids: CAAPREDTGANVLTF. The CDR3 DNA follows: TGTGCCGCGCCTCGCGAGGACACTGGGGCCAACGTCCTGACTTTC.

The V and J genes are TRBV29-1 and TRBJ2-1; TRBD2 matches at 7 bases. Germline V gene data show CDR1 as SQVTM and CDR2 as ANQGSEA. The CDR3 is made up of 14 amino acids. V shed 6 bases, J shed 0 bases, and the junction held 5 bases outside the gene matches. The DNA for the CDR3 is TGCAGCGTCCGGGGAGGGAGCTCCTACAATGAGCAGTTCTTC. Translating gives CSVRGGSSYNEQFF.

This sequence joins TRBV5-1 and TRBJ2-2; D is possibly TRBD2 (5 bases). There are 15 residues in the CDR3. CDR1 and CDR2 from the germline V gene are SGHRS and YFSETQ. Trimming removed 3 bases from V and 1 base from J, with 10 bases in between. CDR3 in amino acids: CASSSGWENTGELFF. In nucleotides, the CDR3 is TGCGCCAGCAGCTCGGGGTGGGAGAACACCGGGGAGCTGTTTTTT.

V usage is TRBV5-1 and J usage is TRBJ2-1; 7 positions match TRBD1. The V segment lost 4 bases and the J segment 7 bases; nucleotides outside the gene matches: 8. This CDR3 has 14 residues. Germline CDR1 SGHRS, CDR2 YFSETQ. In DNA, the CDR3 is TGCGCCAGCAGCGCCCAGGGGGAAAGGAATGAGCAGTTCTTC. Protein: CASSAQGERNEQFF.

This clone was observed a few times. The chain uses TRBV28 and TRBJ1-5, with D perhaps matching TRBD1 (6 bases). This CDR3 region has 13 residues. Germline V CDR1 and CDR2: MDHEN, SYDVKM. V was cut by 6 bases and J by 7 bases, with 13 bases left in between. CDR3 residues: CASSRGPQQPQHF. In DNA, the CDR3 is TGTGCCAGCAGCCGGGGGCCTCAGCAGCCCCAGCATTTT. Together with reference TRBV28 and TRBJ1-5, the CDR3 gives the full variable domain: DVKVTQSSRYLVKRTGEKVFLECVQDMDHENMFWYRQDPGLGLRLIYFSYDVKMKEKGDIPEGYSVSREKKERFSLILESASTNQTSMYLCASSRGPQQPQHFGDGTRLSIL.

The gene calls are TRBV30 and TRBJ2-7; either TRBD1 or TRBD2 may fit D (5 bases each). CDR3 size: 16 residues. V lost 3 bases and J 0 bases, leaving 18 bases between the germline ends. From germline, CDR1 is GTSNPN and CDR2 SVGIG (reference sequence). The CDR3 DNA follows: TGTGCCTGGAGAGGGACGAGTACAAAGAGCTCCTACGAGCAGTACTTC. Translation gives CAWRGTSTKSSYEQYF. Looking up the rest from reference TRBV30 and TRBJ2-7 gives the full variable domain: SQTIHQWPATLVQPVGSPLSLECTVEGTSNPNLYWYRQAAGRGLQLLFYSVGIGQISSEVPQNLSASRPQDRQFILSSKKLLLSDSGFYLCAWRGTSTKSSYEQYFGPGTRLTVT.

In its sample, this clone was seen a few times. The rearrangement links TRBV19 to TRBJ2-1; perhaps TRBD2 as D (5 bases). Per germline, CDR1 LNHDA and CDR2 SQIVND (reference sequence). Trimming pared 4 bases from V and 8 bases from J, leaving 12 bases between. The CDR3 has 13 amino acids. The CDR3 sequence is CASSRSSGDEQFF. The CDR3 region has the DNA TGTGCCAGTAGTAGAAGTTCCGGGGATGAGCAGTTCTTC.

This chain connects TRBV10-3 to TRBJ1-1; no reliable D call. Germline loops: CDR1 ENHRY, CDR2 SYGVKD. The CDR3 length is 13 residues. Trimming left V 3 bases short and J 0 bases short, with 5 bases between. CDR3 residues: CAISEVMNTEAFF. CDR3 sequence (DNA): TGTGCCATCAGTGAAGTGATGAACACTGAAGCTTTCTTT.

This chain links TRBV4-3 with TRBJ2-7, with D unresolved. This CDR3 spans 14 amino acids. Trimming pared 0 bases from V and 0 bases from J, leaving 6 bases between. Germline assignment: CDR1 LGHNA and CDR2 YSLEER. The CDR3 loop reads CASSQDKSSYEQYF. In DNA form, the CDR3 reads TGCGCCAGCAGCCAAGATAAGAGCTCCTACGAGCAGTACTTC.

The chain has TRBV6-6 and TRBJ1-1, with D tentatively TRBD1 (5 bases). The ends were cut back, 6 bases at V and 4 bases at J, with 12 bases in the middle. The CDR3 contains 13 residues. The V gene's germline CDR1 is MNHNY and CDR2 SVGAGI (reference sequence). This CDR3 reads CASSSDSATEAFF. CDR3 nucleotides: TGTGCCAGCAGCAGCGACAGTGCCACTGAAGCTTTCTTT.